Following are 24 T cell receptor beta chains from one sample sequenced in a study of cytomegalovirus exposure and HLA in healthy donors. Use of 60 Vbeta and 13 Jbeta primers characterized the PCR. Here immunoSEQ multiplex PCR was the method, and the copy in TCRdb shows in-frame clones only, minus some. The sample has some 160,000 clones, 79% seen once. Sequenced material: PBMCs. The receptor source for this set is a woman in her thirties or forties in good health and CMV-seronegative.

This chain connects TRBV11-2 to TRBJ2-5; 7 bases match TRBD1. J gave up 5 bases and V 1 base, and 10 bases lay outside the gene matches. This CDR3 spans 16 amino acids. Per germline, CDR1 SGHAT and CDR2 FQNNGV. CDR3 in amino acids: CASSLGSGGRWETQYF. In DNA, the CDR3 is TGTGCCAGCAGCTTAGGGTCAGGGGGACGGTGGGAGACCCAGTACTTC.

This clone came up a few times. The chain couples TRBV25-1 to TRBJ1-3, with 8 bases lining up with TRBD1. The CDR3 has 16 residues. Per the germline V gene, CDR1 is MGHDK and CDR2 is SYGVNS. The V and J ends lost 6 bases and 0 bases, in that order; junction bases with no gene match: 7. The CDR3 protein is CASSAITGGSGNTIYF. The CDR3 nucleotides read TGTGCCAGCAGCGCTATTACAGGGGGCTCTGGAAACACCATATATTTT.

This chain uses TRBV5-4 with TRBJ2-2, with 7 bases matching TRBD1. CDR1 and CDR2 (germline): SGHNT, YYREEE (reference sequence). The CDR3 is made up of 15 amino acids. V shed 1 base and J 3 bases; nucleotides not matched to a gene: 3. The CDR3 DNA reads TGTGCCAGCAGCTTGAGGGGGCCCTACACCGGGGAGCTGTTTTTT. Protein product: CASSLRGPYTGELFF. Together with reference TRBV5-4 and TRBJ2-2, the CDR3 gives the full variable domain: ETGVTQSPTHLIKTRGQQVTLRCSSQSGHNTVSWYQQALGQGPQFIFQYYREEENGRGNFPPRFSGLQFPNYSSELNVNALELDDSALYLCASSLRGPYTGELFFGEGSRLTVL.

The genes are TRBV20-1 and TRBJ2-1; the D is unclear. Germline CDR1 and CDR2: DFQATT and SNEGSKA (reference sequence). V shed 8 bases and J shed 6 bases, with 11 bases lying between them. The CDR3 runs to 11 residues. CDR3 loop: CSPPRGNEQFF. The CDR3 DNA follows: TGCAGTCCCCCCCGCGGCAATGAGCAGTTCTTC.

The chain uses TRBV25-1 and TRBJ2-1; 7 nucleotides line up with TRBD1. Germline V gene lookup returns CDR1 MGHDK and CDR2 SYGVNS. V lost 2 bases, J lost 3 bases, and 7 bases stayed unmatched. The CDR3 contains 16 residues. CDR3 DNA sequence: TGTGCCAGCAGTGAACTGCCGGGACAGTTCTACAATGAGCAGTTCTTC. Translation gives CASSELPGQFYNEQFF.

The rearrangement joins TRBV30 to TRBJ2-3; 9 nucleotides match TRBD2. CDR3 length: 17 residues. V was clipped by 1 base and J by 0 bases; unmatched bases: 8. Germline-derived CDR1 and CDR2 are GTSNPN and SVGIG (reference sequence). The CDR3 loop reads CAWSDAGGAASTDTQYF. CDR3 coding DNA: TGTGCCTGGAGTGACGCGGGAGGGGCCGCTAGCACAGATACGCAGTATTTT.

This clone turned up a few times. V gene TRBV29-1 combines with J gene TRBJ1-1; D perhaps matches TRBD1 (5 bases). CDR1 and CDR2 (germline): SQVTM, ANQGSEA. Trimming pared 4 bases from V and 4 bases from J, leaving 13 bases between. The CDR3 sequence is 13 residues long. CDR3 sequence: CSVGWQGSTEAFF. CDR3 DNA sequence: TGCAGCGTTGGCTGGCAGGGTAGCACTGAAGCTTTCTTT.

V usage is TRBV30 and J usage is TRBJ2-6, with D hard to call. CDR3 size: 14 residues. Germline-derived CDR1 and CDR2 are GTSNPN and SVGIG (reference sequence). V lost 8 bases, J lost 0 bases, and 11 bases lay in between. This CDR3 is CARDEASGANVLTF. The CDR3, as DNA: TGTGCCCGAGATGAGGCCTCTGGGGCCAACGTCCTGACTTTC.

This clone showed up just once. This chain uses TRBV19 with TRBJ1-2; TRBD1 aligns across 8 bases. Germline V gene data show CDR1 as LNHDA and CDR2 as SQIVND (reference sequence). V trimming: 7 bases; J trimming: 7 bases; junction bases outside the gene matches: 11. The CDR3 spans 14 residues. The CDR3 region is CASNPDRGVGGYTF. In DNA form, the CDR3 reads TGTGCCAGTAATCCTGACAGGGGAGTTGGTGGCTACACCTTC.

The chain joins TRBV6-5 to TRBJ2-5; 8 nucleotides match TRBD2. The CDR3 runs 14 residues. Germline CDR1 and CDR2: MNHEY and SVGAGI. The V gene end was trimmed by 5 bases and the J gene end by 3 bases; junction bases not matched to a gene: 5. The CDR3 loop reads CASSVSGGEETQYF. As DNA, the CDR3 is TGTGCCAGCAGTGTCAGCGGGGGTGAAGAGACCCAGTACTTC.

The chain recombines TRBV4-1 with TRBJ1-5, with 9 bases matching TRBD1. Germline CDR1 is MGHRA and CDR2 is YSYEKL. There are 16 residues in the CDR3. With V trimmed by 4 bases and J by 7 bases, 11 bases remained unmatched. The CDR3 sequence is CASSPSGGTGRQPQHF. The CDR3 DNA sequence: TGCGCCAGCAGCCCAAGCGGTGGGACAGGGAGGCAGCCCCAGCATTTT.

The chain employs TRBV14 and TRBJ2-1; D is ambiguous. Germline V gene data show CDR1 as SGHDN and CDR2 as FVKESK. Trimming took 0 bases from V and 0 from J, leaving 12 bases between them. There are 17 residues in the CDR3. The DNA of the CDR3 is TGTGCCAGCAGCCAAGATTACGGCGGTGACTCCTACAATGAGCAGTTCTTC. Protein: CASSQDYGGDSYNEQFF.

The rearrangement joins TRBV5-6 to TRBJ2-1, with TRBD2 matching 8 bases. Per germline, CDR1 SGHDT and CDR2 YYEEEE. This CDR3 region has 16 residues. V shed 3 bases, J shed 1 base, and the junction held 6 bases outside the gene matches. The CDR3 spells CASSSLGGASYNEQFF. CDR3 nucleotides: TGTGCCAGCAGCTCCCTCGGGGGGGCGTCCTACAATGAGCAGTTCTTC.

The genes are TRBV5-6 and TRBJ2-7; the D gene is possibly TRBD2 (5 bases). Germline V gene sequence: CDR1 SGHDT, CDR2 YYEEEE. V was cut by 0 bases and J by 0 bases, with 16 bases left in between. The CDR3 runs to 17 residues. The CDR3, as DNA: TGTGCCAGCAGCTTGGATAAGCCTAGCTTAAGCTCCTACGAGCAGTACTTC. Encoded protein: CASSLDKPSLSSYEQYF. Variable domain in full (rest from reference TRBV5-6 and TRBJ2-7): DAGVTQSPTHLIKTRGQQVTLRCSPKSGHDTVSWYQQALGQGPQFIFQYYEEEERQRGNFPDRFSGHQFPNYSSELNVNALLLGDSALYLCASSLDKPSLSSYEQYFGPGTRLTVT.

The genes are TRBV30 and TRBJ2-5, with a weak D call TRBD1 (5 bases). The DNA end is a closer match to TRBJ2-7, so the J assignment may be wrong. The CDR3 loop spans 16 amino acids. Germline CDR1 and CDR2: GTSNPN and SVGIG (reference sequence). The CDR3 coding sequence is TGTGCCTGGAGTGTAAGGGTTACTGGGGCAGGCAGCGAGCAGTACTTC. It yields the protein CAWSVRVTGAGSEQYF.

The chain joins TRBV9 to TRBJ2-1; D perhaps matches TRBD2 (6 bases). With 0 bases removed from V and 8 bases from J, the gap between germline ends came to 15 bases. CDR3 size: 15 residues. The germline CDR1 and CDR2 sequences are SGDLS and YYNGEE. Here the CDR3 DNA reads TGTGCCAGCAGCGTAGGCCCAGCGGGCATCGATGAGCAGTTCTTC. Its protein is CASSVGPAGIDEQFF.

The chain's CDR3 is CASSGRGYSYEQYF. The CDR3 coding sequence is TGTGCCAGCAGTGGTAGGGGGTACTCCTACGAGCAGTACTTC. This chain uses TRBV27 with TRBJ2-7, with D possibly TRBD1 on 6 matching bases. Per germline, CDR1 MNHEY and CDR2 SMNVEV (reference sequence). Trimming stripped 5 bases from V and 0 bases from J, with 11 bases between. The CDR3 is made up of 14 amino acids.

The genes are TRBV6-4 and TRBJ2-2; 7 nucleotides match TRBD2. CDR3 length: 15 amino acids. Trimming cost V 3 bases and J 6 bases; bases outside gene matches: 7. Germline loops: CDR1 MRHNA, CDR2 SNTAGT. The CDR3 nucleotides read TGTGCCAGCAGTGAAGGTCTAGCGGAGGCCGGGGAGCTGTTTTTT. Translating it yields CASSEGLAEAGELFF.

The chain is built from TRBV19 and TRBJ1-5; D gene ambiguous. Germline V gives CDR1 LNHDA, CDR2 SQIVND (reference sequence). CDR3 length equals 15 residues. V was clipped by 5 bases and J by 0 bases, with 11 bases between them. CDR3 sequence: CASSPQMNSNQPQHF. The CDR3 coding sequence is TGTGCCAGTAGTCCTCAGATGAATAGCAATCAGCCCCAGCATTTT.

The chain links TRBV9 to TRBJ2-5; perhaps TRBD2 as D (5 bases). V was cut by 4 bases and J by 2 bases, with 12 bases left in between. The CDR3 sequence is 14 residues long. The V gene's germline CDR1 is SGDLS and CDR2 YYNGEE. CDR3 loop: CASSLSGWQETQYF. The CDR3 DNA reads as TGTGCCAGCAGCCTCAGCGGATGGCAAGAGACCCAGTACTTC. Full variable domain (missing parts from reference TRBV9 and TRBJ2-5): DSGVTQTPKHLITATGQRVTLRCSPRSGDLSVYWYQQSLDQGLQFLIQYYNGEERAKGNILERFSAQQFPDLHSELNLSSLELGDSALYFCASSLSGWQETQYFGPGTRLLVL.

This chain connects TRBV6-5 to TRBJ2-5; TRBD2 matches at 7 bases. V lost 7 bases and J lost 5; bases outside the gene matches: 13. CDR1 and CDR2 (germline): MNHEY, SVGAGI. The CDR3 contains 15 residues. CDR3 coding DNA: TGTGCCAGCATTGATAGTGGGGGAGGGTGGGAGACCCAGTACTTC. This gives the protein CASIDSGGGWETQYF.

The genes are TRBV29-1 and TRBJ1-1, with a tentative D call TRBD1 (5 bases). The CDR3 spans 13 residues. In germline, CDR1 is SQVTM, CDR2 ANQGSEA. V shed 3 bases and J shed 3 bases, with 11 bases lying between them. The CDR3 here is CSVDQGMDTEAFF. The CDR3 DNA follows: TGCAGCGTTGACCAGGGTATGGACACTGAAGCTTTCTTT.

The rearrangement joins TRBV5-8 to TRBJ1-2; D call uncertain. V shed 0 bases and J shed 8 bases, with 8 bases lying between them. The germline gives CDR1 SGHTS, CDR2 YDEGEE. The length of the CDR3 is 12 residues. This CDR3 reads CASSLVEMGYTF. CDR3 in DNA: TGTGCCAGCAGCTTGGTGGAGATGGGCTACACCTTC. Filled out from reference TRBV5-8 and TRBJ1-2, the complete variable domain reads EAGVTQSPTHLIKTRGQQATLRCSPISGHTSVYWYQQALGLGLQFLLWYDEGEERNRGNFPPRFSGRQFPNYSSELNVNALELEDSALYLCASSLVEMGYTFGSGTRLTVV.

This clone has only a few counts. This chain connects TRBV19 to TRBJ1-1; no definite D call. The CDR3 spans 14 residues. CDR1 LNHDA and CDR2 SQIVND come from the germline V gene (reference sequence). Trimming removed 3 bases from V and 0 bases from J, with 8 bases in between. The DNA of the CDR3 is TGTGCCAGTAGTATTCAGGCAGTGAACACTGAAGCTTTCTTT. Protein: CASSIQAVNTEAFF.